The source of this T cell receptor (beta chain) is a study of cytomegalovirus exposure and HLA in healthy donors. CDR3 size: 15 residues. V shed 4 bases and J shed 9 bases, with 20 bases lying between them. Germline V gives CDR1 SGHRS, CDR2 YFSETQ. PCR was performed using 60 Vbeta and 13 Jbeta primers. The method was immunoSEQ multiplex PCR; TCRdb's version includes in-frame clones alone and lacks a portion of them. Among approximately 150,000 clones, 80% were seen once, and the ten largest hold under 7.5%. The clonotype comes from a man aged 30 to 39 in good health and CMV-seropositive. The rearrangement joins TRBV5-1 to TRBJ2-1; possibly TRBD2 for D (6 bases). Sequencing was carried out using PBMCs. CDR3 in DNA: TGCGCCAGCAGCCCAATGGACCGGGAGCAGGGTGAGCAGTTCTTC. Its protein product is CASSPMDREQGEQFF.